Sequencing of this T cell receptor (beta chain) was carried out in a study of technical replicates of blood from a few donors. The assay was immunoSEQ multiplex PCR, and TCRdb's table has in-frame clones only and misses some. The sample lists more than 65,000 clones, 91% occurring once. Germline V CDR1 and CDR2: MDHEN, SYDVKM. V lost 7 bases to trimming and J lost 6 bases; unmatched junction nucleotides: 11. The CDR3 sequence is 16 residues long. The rearrangement uses TRBV28 and TRBJ2-6; 8 bases fit TRBD1. Sequencing used T cells isolated from PBMCs. This TCR was sampled from a human donor in good health. Some clones in this sample may be carry-over from other donors' samples. CDR3 coding DNA: TGTGCCAGCATCGGGACAGGCTATCCCTCGGCCAACGTCCTGACTTTC. Its translation: CASIGTGYPSANVLTF.